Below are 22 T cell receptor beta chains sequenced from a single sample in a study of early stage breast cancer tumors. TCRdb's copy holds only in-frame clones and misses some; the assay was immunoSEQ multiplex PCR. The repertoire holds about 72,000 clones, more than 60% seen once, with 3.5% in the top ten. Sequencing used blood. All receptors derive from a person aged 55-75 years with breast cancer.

CDR3 sequence: CSVEGQGPGNTIYF. CDR3 coding DNA: TGCAGCGTAGAGGGACAGGGTCCTGGAAACACCATATATTTT. V gene TRBV29-1 combines with J gene TRBJ1-3, with 9 bases lining up with TRBD1. The CDR3 is 14 residues long. V was pared by 6 bases and J by 2 bases, with 5 bases of the junction left unmatched. CDR1 is SQVTM and CDR2 is ANQGSEA in the germline V gene.

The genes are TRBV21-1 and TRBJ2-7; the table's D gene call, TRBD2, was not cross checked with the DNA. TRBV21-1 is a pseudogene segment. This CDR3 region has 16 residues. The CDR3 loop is CASSAKTGLAGVEQYF. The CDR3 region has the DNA TGTGCCAGCAGCGCCAAAACAGGACTAGCGGGGGTCGAGCAGTACTTC.

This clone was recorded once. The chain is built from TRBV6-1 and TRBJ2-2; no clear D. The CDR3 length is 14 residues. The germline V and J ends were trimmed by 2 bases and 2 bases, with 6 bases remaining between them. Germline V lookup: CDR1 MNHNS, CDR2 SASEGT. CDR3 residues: CASSEPTNTGELFF. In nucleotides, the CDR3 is TGTGCCAGCAGTGAACCGACCAACACCGGGGAGCTGTTTTTT.

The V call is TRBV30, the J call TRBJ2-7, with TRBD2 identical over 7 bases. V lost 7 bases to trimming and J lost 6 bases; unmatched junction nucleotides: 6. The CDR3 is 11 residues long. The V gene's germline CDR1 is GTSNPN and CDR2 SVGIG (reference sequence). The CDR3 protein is CALGRVGEQYF. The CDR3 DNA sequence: TGTGCCTTAGGGAGGGTCGGCGAGCAGTACTTC. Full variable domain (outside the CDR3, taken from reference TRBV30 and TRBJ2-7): SQTIHQWPATLVQPVGSPLSLECTVEGTSNPNLYWYRQAAGRGLQLLFYSVGIGQISSEVPQNLSASRPQDRQFILSSKKLLLSDSGFYLCALGRVGEQYFGPGTRLTVT.

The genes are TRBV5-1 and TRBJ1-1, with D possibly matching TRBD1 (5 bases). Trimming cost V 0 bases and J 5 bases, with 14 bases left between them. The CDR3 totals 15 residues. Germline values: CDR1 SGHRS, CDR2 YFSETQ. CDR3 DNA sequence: TGCGCCAGCAGCTTGGAAAGGCTTCGGGGGACTGAAGCTTTCTTT. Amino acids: CASSLERLRGTEAFF.

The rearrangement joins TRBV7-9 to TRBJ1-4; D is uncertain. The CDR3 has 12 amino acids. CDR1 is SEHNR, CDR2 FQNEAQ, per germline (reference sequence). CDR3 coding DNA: TGTGTCACGAGGGATAAATATGAAAAACTGTTTTTT. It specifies CVTRDKYEKLFF.

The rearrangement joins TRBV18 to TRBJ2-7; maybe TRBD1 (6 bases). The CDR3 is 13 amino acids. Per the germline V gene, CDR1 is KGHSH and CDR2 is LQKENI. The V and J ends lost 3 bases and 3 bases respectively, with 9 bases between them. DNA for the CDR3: TGTGCCAGCTCACCTACAGGGATCTACGAGCAGTACTTC. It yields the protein CASSPTGIYEQYF.

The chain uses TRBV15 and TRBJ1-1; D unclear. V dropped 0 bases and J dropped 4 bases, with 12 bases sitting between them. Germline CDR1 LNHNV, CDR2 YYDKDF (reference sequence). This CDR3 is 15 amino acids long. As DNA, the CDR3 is TGTGCCACCAGCAGAGAGGCCTCCCGGTCCACTGAAGCTTTCTTT. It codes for CATSREASRSTEAFF. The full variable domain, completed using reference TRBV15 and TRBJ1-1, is DAMVIQNPRYQVTQFGKPVTLSCSQTLNHNVMYWYQQKSSQAPKLLFHYYDKDFNNEADTPDNFQSRRPNTSFCFLDIRSPGLGDTAMYLCATSREASRSTEAFFGQGTRLTVV.

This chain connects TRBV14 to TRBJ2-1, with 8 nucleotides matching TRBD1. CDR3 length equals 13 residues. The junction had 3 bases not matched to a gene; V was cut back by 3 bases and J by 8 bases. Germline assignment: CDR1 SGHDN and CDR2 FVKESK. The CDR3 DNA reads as TGTGCCAGCAGCCAGGACAGGGAGGATGAGCAGTTCTTC. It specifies CASSQDREDEQFF.

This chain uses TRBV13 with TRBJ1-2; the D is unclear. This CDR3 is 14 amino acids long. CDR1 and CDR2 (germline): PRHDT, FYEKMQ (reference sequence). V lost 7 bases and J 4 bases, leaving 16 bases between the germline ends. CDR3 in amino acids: CASNPPVGLYGYTF. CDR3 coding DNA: TGTGCCAGCAACCCGCCCGTCGGTCTCTATGGCTACACCTTC.

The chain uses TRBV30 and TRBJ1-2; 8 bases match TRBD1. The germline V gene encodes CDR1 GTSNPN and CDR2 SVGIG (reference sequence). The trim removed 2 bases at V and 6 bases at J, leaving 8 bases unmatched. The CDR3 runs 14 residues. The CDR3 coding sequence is TGTGCCTGGAGTAAGGGACAGGTCGTTGATGGCTACACCTTC. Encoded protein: CAWSKGQVVDGYTF.

CDR3 residues: CASSQVGTSGADTQYF. CDR3 sequence (DNA): TGCGCCAGCAGCCAGGTTGGGACTAGCGGGGCAGATACGCAGTATTTT. The J gene is TRBJ2-3, the V gene TRBV4-3; 13 bases agree with TRBD2. Per germline, CDR1 LGHNA and CDR2 YSLEER. V dropped 3 bases and J dropped 4; count of bases not matched to a gene: 4. There are 16 residues in the CDR3.

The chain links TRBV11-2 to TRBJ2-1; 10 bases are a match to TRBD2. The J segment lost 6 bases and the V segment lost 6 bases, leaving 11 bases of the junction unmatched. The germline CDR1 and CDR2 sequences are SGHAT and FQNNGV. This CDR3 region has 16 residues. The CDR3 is CASSSITSGMGNEQFF. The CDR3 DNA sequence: TGTGCCAGCAGTTCCATCACTAGCGGGATGGGCAATGAGCAGTTCTTC.

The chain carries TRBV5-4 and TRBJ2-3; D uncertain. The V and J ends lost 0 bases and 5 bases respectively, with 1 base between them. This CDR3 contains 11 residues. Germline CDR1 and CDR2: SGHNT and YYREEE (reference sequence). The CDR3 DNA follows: TGTGCCAGCAGCTTGGAAGATACGCAGTATTTT. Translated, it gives CASSLEDTQYF. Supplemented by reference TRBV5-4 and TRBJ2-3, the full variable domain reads ETGVTQSPTHLIKTRGQQVTLRCSSQSGHNTVSWYQQALGQGPQFIFQYYREEENGRGNFPPRFSGLQFPNYSSELNVNALELDDSALYLCASSLEDTQYFGPGTRLTVL.

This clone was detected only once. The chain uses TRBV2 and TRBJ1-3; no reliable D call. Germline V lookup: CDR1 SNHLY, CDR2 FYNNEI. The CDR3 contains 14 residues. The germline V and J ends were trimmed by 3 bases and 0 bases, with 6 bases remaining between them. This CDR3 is CASSDPSSGNTIYF. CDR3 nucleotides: TGTGCCAGCAGTGACCCATCCTCTGGAAACACCATATATTTT.

DNA for the CDR3: TGTGCCAGCAGCGCTCCCGGGACAGGGAAGCAAGAGACCCAGTACTTC. The encoded protein is CASSAPGTGKQETQYF. This sequence joins TRBV13 and TRBJ2-5; 9 positions agree with TRBD1. Per germline, CDR1 PRHDT and CDR2 FYEKMQ (reference sequence). CDR3 length equals 16 residues. Trimming removed 5 bases from V and 2 bases from J; junction bases left unmatched: 9.

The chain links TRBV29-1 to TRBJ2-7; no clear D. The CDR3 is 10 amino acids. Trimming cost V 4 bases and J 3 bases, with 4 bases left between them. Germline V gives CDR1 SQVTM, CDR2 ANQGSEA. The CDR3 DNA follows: TGCAGCGTTGTATACTACGAGCAGTACTTC. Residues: CSVVYYEQYF.

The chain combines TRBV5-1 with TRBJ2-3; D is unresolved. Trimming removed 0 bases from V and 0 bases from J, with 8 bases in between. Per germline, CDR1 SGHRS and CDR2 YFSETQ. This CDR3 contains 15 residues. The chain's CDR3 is CASSLDPPSTDTQYF. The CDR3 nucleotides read TGCGCCAGCAGCTTGGACCCCCCTAGCACAGATACGCAGTATTTT.

CDR3 loop: CASRPNPGSGGPRYNEQFF. The CDR3 DNA reads TGTGCCAGCAGACCCAATCCGGGTAGCGGGGGTCCCCGATACAATGAGCAGTTCTTC. This chain connects TRBV28 to TRBJ2-1, with 9 bases lining up with TRBD2. CDR1 and CDR2 (germline): MDHEN, SYDVKM. Trimming removed 6 bases from V and 4 bases from J; junction bases left unmatched: 19. This CDR3 comprises 19 residues.

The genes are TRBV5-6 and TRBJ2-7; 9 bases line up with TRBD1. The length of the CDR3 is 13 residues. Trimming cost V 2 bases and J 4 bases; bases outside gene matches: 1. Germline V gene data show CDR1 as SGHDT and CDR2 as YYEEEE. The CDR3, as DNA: TGTGCCAGCAGCTTTGGGACAGGGTACGAGCAGTACTTC. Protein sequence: CASSFGTGYEQYF.

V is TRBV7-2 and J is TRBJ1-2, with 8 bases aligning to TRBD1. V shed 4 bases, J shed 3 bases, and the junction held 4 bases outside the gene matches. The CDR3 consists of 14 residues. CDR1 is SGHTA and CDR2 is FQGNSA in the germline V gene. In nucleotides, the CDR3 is TGTGCCAGCAGCTCCCTGACAGGGGACTATGGCTACACCTTC. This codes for CASSSLTGDYGYTF.

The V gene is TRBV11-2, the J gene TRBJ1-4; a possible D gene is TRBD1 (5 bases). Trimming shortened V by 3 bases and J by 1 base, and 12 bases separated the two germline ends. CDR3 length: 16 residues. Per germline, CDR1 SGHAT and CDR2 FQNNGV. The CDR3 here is CASSLAKRGTNEKLFF. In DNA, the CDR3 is TGTGCCAGCAGCTTGGCCAAGAGGGGAACTAATGAAAAACTGTTTTTT.